The 24 T cell receptor beta chains presented below share a single source sample, sequenced in a study of CD8+ T cells in alopecia areata. Treatment here: oral pan-JAK inhibitor, 5-10 mg twice daily. Sequencing used cDNA as its template, made by extracting RNA and reverse transcribing it. This table comes from immunoSEQ multiplex PCR, and its TCRdb copy is limited to in-frame clones, with some not included. This sample has 150,000 or so clones, with roughly 60% found just once. The source was CD4+ T cells sorted from blood, collected around week 55, from a patient treated with tofacitinib. The origin of the receptors is a human donor with alopecia areata.

The chain recombines TRBV10-3 with TRBJ2-2, with unresolved D. This CDR3 contains 14 residues. Trimming stripped 3 bases from V and 1 base from J, with 6 bases between. The germline CDR1 and CDR2 sequences are ENHRY and SYGVKD. In nucleotides, the CDR3 is TGTGCCATCAGTGAACCCCAGAACACCGGGGAGCTGTTTTTT. Amino acid sequence: CAISEPQNTGELFF.

The chain combines TRBV9 with TRBJ2-3; no clear D. Germline lookup yields CDR1 SGDLS and CDR2 YYNGEE. Between the trimmed V and J ends, which lost 2 bases and 3 bases, there was a span of 16 bases. The CDR3 is 16 amino acids. The DNA for the CDR3 is TGTGCCAGCAGCGTGGGCAAACAGCCTGTTACAGATACGCAGTATTTT. Residues: CASSVGKQPVTDTQYF.

This clone turned up a few times. V is TRBV29-1 and J is TRBJ2-7; D is tentatively TRBD1 or TRBD2 (5 bases each). Germline V gives CDR1 SQVTM, CDR2 ANQGSEA. CDR3 length equals 14 residues. Trimming left V 5 bases short and J 5 bases short, with 19 bases between. The CDR3 sequence: CSVTLRDRRNEQYF. In DNA, the CDR3 is TGCAGCGTTACCCTACGGGACCGGCGGAACGAGCAGTACTTC.

This rearrangement joins TRBV6-5 to TRBJ1-6, with 7 bases identical to TRBD1. V was clipped by 9 bases and J by 10 bases; unmatched bases: 15. The CDR3 is 15 residues long. Germline V CDR1 and CDR2: MNHEY, SVGAGI. The CDR3 coding sequence is TGTGCCAGTTCGGACAGGCTAAGGGGGGGATCACCCCTCCACTTT. Its protein is CASSDRLRGGSPLHF.

In its sample, this clone was seen once. The chain uses TRBV19 and TRBJ1-6; perhaps TRBD1 as D (5 bases). The CDR3 length is 19 residues. V was clipped by 6 bases and J by 6 bases, with 27 bases between them. Germline assignment: CDR1 LNHDA and CDR2 SQIVND (reference sequence). In DNA form, the CDR3 reads TGTGCCAGTAGACCCTTCGCGCCTATCGGGGGGAGAGGTAATTCACCCCTCCACTTT. Translating gives CASRPFAPIGGRGNSPLHF.

The V call is TRBV20-1, the J call TRBJ2-5; D call uncertain. Trimming pared 5 bases from V and 5 bases from J, leaving 3 bases between. The CDR3 sequence is 9 residues long. Germline CDR1 is DFQATT and CDR2 is SNEGSKA (reference sequence). The DNA of the CDR3 is TGCAGTGCTGGGGAGACCCAGTACTTC. It encodes CSAGETQYF.

The J gene is TRBJ2-3, the V gene TRBV30; D is ambiguous. The V end lost 1 base, the J end lost 6 bases, and 8 bases lay between the germline ends. CDR1 is GTSNPN, CDR2 SVGIG, per germline (reference sequence). This CDR3 has 12 residues. In DNA, the CDR3 is TGTGCCTGGAGTGCAAGTCAGGATACGCAGTATTTT. Its translation: CAWSASQDTQYF.

This clone occurred a few times. V is TRBV7-3 and J is TRBJ2-5; the D gene could be TRBD1 or TRBD2 (6 bases each). V was shortened by 3 bases and J by 5 bases, with 13 bases between the two germline ends. CDR1 and CDR2 from the germline V gene are SGHTA and FQGTGA. The CDR3 has 14 residues. The CDR3: CASSFGGRFETQYF. In DNA, the CDR3 is TGTGCCAGCAGCTTTGGGGGGCGGTTTGAGACCCAGTACTTC.

This clone was counted only a few times. The genes are TRBV5-1 and TRBJ1-1, with unresolved D. The CDR3 extends over 13 amino acids. Trimming shortened V by 4 bases and J by 0 bases, and 7 bases separated the two germline ends. In germline, CDR1 is SGHRS, CDR2 YFSETQ. The DNA for the CDR3 is TGCGCCAGCAGCAGGGCGGTGAACACTGAAGCTTTCTTT. Translating it yields CASSRAVNTEAFF.

CDR3: CASTSSGGTDTQYF. The CDR3 bases are TGTGCCAGCACGTCTAGCGGGGGCACAGATACGCAGTATTTT. The V and J genes are TRBV7-9 and TRBJ2-3, with 9 positions matching TRBD2. V lost 7 bases, J lost 1 base, and 3 bases stayed unmatched. This CDR3 has 14 amino acids. Germline V gives CDR1 SEHNR, CDR2 FQNEAQ (reference sequence).

This clone has a single count. This chain uses TRBV25-1 with TRBJ2-7; D remains unclear. The ends were cut back, 1 base at V and 3 bases at J, with 7 bases in the middle. The CDR3 is 13 residues long. Germline V CDR1 and CDR2: MGHDK, SYGVNS. The CDR3 reads CASSESGVYEQYF. The CDR3 DNA reads as TGTGCCAGCAGTGAATCCGGAGTCTACGAGCAGTACTTC.

The chain employs TRBV7-9 and TRBJ2-5, with TRBD2 matching over 12 bases. The CDR3 is 16 residues long. V was clipped by 1 base and J by 1 base; unmatched bases: 1. Germline V gene data show CDR1 as SEHNR and CDR2 as FQNEAQ (reference sequence). This CDR3 reads CASSLGTSGVQETQYF. DNA for the CDR3: TGTGCCAGCAGCTTAGGGACTAGCGGGGTCCAAGAGACCCAGTACTTC.

J is TRBJ2-7 and V is TRBV2, with D unresolved. The CDR3 loop spans 12 amino acids. Germline assignment: CDR1 SNHLY and CDR2 FYNNEI. V shed 4 bases and J shed 4 bases, with 8 bases lying between them. The CDR3 DNA reads TGTGCCAGCAGTGTCCACCCTTACGAGCAGTACTTC. It codes for CASSVHPYEQYF.

This rearrangement joins TRBV29-1 to TRBJ2-2; TRBD1 agrees at 7 bases. Unmatched junction bases numbered 9, after V lost 6 bases and J lost 5 bases. The CDR3 sequence is 14 residues long. Germline V gene sequence: CDR1 SQVTM, CDR2 ANQGSEA. This CDR3 reads CSVKDREITGELFF. The DNA of the CDR3 is TGCAGCGTCAAAGACAGGGAAATAACCGGGGAGCTGTTTTTT.

CDR3 DNA: TGCAGCGTTGGAGGACGGGAGTGGGGAGAGACCCAGTACTTC. Translating gives CSVGGREWGETQYF. The genes are TRBV29-1 and TRBJ2-5; TRBD2 might be the D (6 bases). The CDR3 spans 14 residues. V shed 4 bases and J shed 4 bases, with 16 bases lying between them. Germline assignment: CDR1 SQVTM and CDR2 ANQGSEA. Supplemented by reference TRBV29-1 and TRBJ2-5, the full variable domain reads SAVISQKPSRDICQRGTSLTIQCQVDSQVTMMFWYRQQPGQSLTLIATANQGSEATYESGFVIDKFPISRPNLTFSTLTVSNMSPEDSSIYLCSVGGREWGETQYFGPGTRLLVL.

This clone has more than one count but fewer than ten. V gene TRBV29-1 combines with J gene TRBJ1-1; D not certain. The CDR3 has 14 residues. Trimming left V 1 base short and J 1 base short, with 10 bases between. CDR1 is SQVTM, CDR2 ANQGSEA, per germline. CDR3 DNA: TGCAGCGTTGAAGCTCTGGCGAGGAACACTGAAGCTTTCTTT. Its protein is CSVEALARNTEAFF.

The chain's CDR3 is CASSQRDRVRETQYF. The CDR3 DNA is TGTGCCAGCAGCCAACGGGACAGGGTGAGAGAGACCCAGTACTTC. The V call is TRBV14, the J call TRBJ2-5, with 9 nucleotides matching TRBD1. The CDR3 runs 15 residues. The V gene's germline CDR1 is SGHDN and CDR2 FVKESK. With 2 bases clipped from V and 4 bases from J, the junction kept 5 bases outside the gene matches.

The rearrangement links TRBV29-1 to TRBJ1-1; no definite D call. Trimming removed 7 bases at V and 1 base at J, with 22 bases between. Germline-derived CDR1 and CDR2 are SQVTM and ANQGSEA. The CDR3 totals 16 residues. This CDR3 is CSAGFIGRRGNTEAFF. Here the CDR3 DNA reads TGCAGCGCGGGCTTTATTGGCAGGCGGGGGAACACTGAAGCTTTCTTT.

The chain carries TRBV30 and TRBJ1-1, with D possibly TRBD1 on 6 matching bases. Germline V CDR1 and CDR2: GTSNPN, SVGIG (reference sequence). V gave up 5 bases and J gave up 2 bases, with 12 bases separating them. The CDR3 runs 13 residues. CDR3 nucleotide sequence: TGTGCCTGGGCCAGGGGTATCAACACTGAAGCTTTCTTT. This encodes CAWARGINTEAFF.

J is TRBJ2-3 and V is TRBV5-1; 8 bases agree with TRBD2. The CDR3 runs to 13 residues. Germline lookup yields CDR1 SGHRS and CDR2 YFSETQ. The ends lost 8 bases at V and 1 base at J; junction bases unmatched: 3. As DNA, the CDR3 is TGCGCCAGTAGAGCGGGGGGCACAGATACGCAGTATTTT. This gives the protein CASRAGGTDTQYF.

V is TRBV4-2 and J is TRBJ2-7; unclear D gene. CDR3 length equals 14 residues. V shed 3 bases and J shed 0 bases, with 9 bases lying between them. Germline V gene data show CDR1 as LGHNA and CDR2 as YNFKEQ. Here the CDR3 DNA reads TGTGCCAGCAGCCAGAGGCCGGACTCCTACGAGCAGTACTTC. Translating it yields CASSQRPDSYEQYF.

J is TRBJ2-3 and V is TRBV5-1; no definite D call. Germline values: CDR1 SGHRS, CDR2 YFSETQ. V gave up 0 bases and J gave up 6 bases, with 5 bases separating them. This CDR3 contains 12 residues. The CDR3 is CASSLASDTQYF. The DNA of the CDR3 is TGCGCCAGCAGCTTGGCCTCGGATACGCAGTATTTT. Combining the CDR3 with reference TRBV5-1 and TRBJ2-3 gives the whole variable domain KAGVTQTPRYLIKTRGQQVTLSCSPISGHRSVSWYQQTPGQGLQFLFEYFSETQRNKGNFPGRFSGRQFSNSRSEMNVSTLELGDSALYLCASSLASDTQYFGPGTRLTVL.

This clone was recorded a few times. The chain employs TRBV5-6 and TRBJ2-3; weak D call: TRBD2 (6 bases). Trimming pared 1 base from V and 8 bases from J, leaving 8 bases between. Germline-derived CDR1 and CDR2 are SGHDT and YYEEEE. The CDR3 is 12 amino acids. The CDR3 region is CASSLWGVTQYF. The CDR3 DNA is TGTGCCAGCAGCTTGTGGGGGGTTACGCAGTATTTT.

The chain couples TRBV10-3 to TRBJ2-5; D is unclear. V lost 2 bases and J 7 bases, leaving 11 bases between the germline ends. CDR1 and CDR2 (germline): ENHRY, SYGVKD. This CDR3 region has 13 residues. The CDR3 sequence: CAISELGSRTQYF. The DNA of the CDR3 is TGTGCCATCAGTGAGCTGGGATCCCGGACCCAGTACTTC.